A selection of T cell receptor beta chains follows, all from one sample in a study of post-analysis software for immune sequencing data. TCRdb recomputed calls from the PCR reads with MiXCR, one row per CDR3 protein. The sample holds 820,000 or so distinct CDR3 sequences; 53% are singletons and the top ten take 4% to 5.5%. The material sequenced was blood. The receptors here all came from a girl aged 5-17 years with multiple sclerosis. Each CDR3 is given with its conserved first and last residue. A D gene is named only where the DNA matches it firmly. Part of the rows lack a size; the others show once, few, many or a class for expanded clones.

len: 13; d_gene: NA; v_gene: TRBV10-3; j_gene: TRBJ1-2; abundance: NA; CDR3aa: CAIRGELMNGYTF; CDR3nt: TGTGCCATACGGGGGGAGCTTATGAATGGCTACACCTTC
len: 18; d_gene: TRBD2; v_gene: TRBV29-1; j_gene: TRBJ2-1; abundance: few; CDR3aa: CSATSPLQASGRGNEQFF; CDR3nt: TGCAGCGCGACATCCCCCCTCCAGGCTAGCGGGAGGGGCAATGAGCAGTTCTTC
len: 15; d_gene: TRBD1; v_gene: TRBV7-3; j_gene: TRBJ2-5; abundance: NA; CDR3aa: CASSLTGTVQETQYF; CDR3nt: TGTGCCAGCAGCTTAACCGGGACAGTCCAAGAGACCCAGTACTTC
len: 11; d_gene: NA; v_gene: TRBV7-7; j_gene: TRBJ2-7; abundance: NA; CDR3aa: CASSPVSEQYF; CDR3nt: TGTGCTAGCAGCCCTGTATCCGAGCAGTACTTC
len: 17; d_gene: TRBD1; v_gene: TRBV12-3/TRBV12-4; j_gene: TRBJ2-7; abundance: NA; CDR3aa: CASSPSPGAGGPYEQYF; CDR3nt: TGTGCCAGCAGTCCCAGCCCCGGGGCAGGGGGCCCTTACGAGCAGTACTTC
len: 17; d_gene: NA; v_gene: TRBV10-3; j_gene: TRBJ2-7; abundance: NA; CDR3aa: CAISESKEQGGTYEQYF; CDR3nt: TGTGCCATCAGTGAGTCCAAGGAACAGGGGGGGACCTACGAGCAGTACTTC
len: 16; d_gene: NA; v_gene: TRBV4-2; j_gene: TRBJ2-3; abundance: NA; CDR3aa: CASSQDGSSSTDTQYF; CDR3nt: TGTGCCAGCAGCCAAGACGGCAGTTCTAGCACAGATACGCAGTATTTT
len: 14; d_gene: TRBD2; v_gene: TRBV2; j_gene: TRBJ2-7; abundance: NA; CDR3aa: CACSDPGLTYEQYF; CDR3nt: TGTGCCTGCAGTGACCCGGGACTAACCTACGAGCAGTACTTC
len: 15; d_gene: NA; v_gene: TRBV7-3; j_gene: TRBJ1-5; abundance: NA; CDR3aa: CASSLDGWGNQPQHF; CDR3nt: TGTGCCAGCAGCTTAGACGGGTGGGGGAATCAGCCCCAGCATTTT
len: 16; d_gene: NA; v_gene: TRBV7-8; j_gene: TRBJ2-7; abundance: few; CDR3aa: CASSPMTQAGAYEQYF; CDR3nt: TGTGCCAGCAGCCCCATGACTCAAGCTGGGGCCTACGAGCAGTACTTC
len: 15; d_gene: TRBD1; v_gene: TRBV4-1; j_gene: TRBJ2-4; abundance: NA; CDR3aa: CASSQGVGGMDIQYF; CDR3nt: TGCGCCAGCAGCCAAGGTGTAGGGGGCATGGACATTCAGTACTTC
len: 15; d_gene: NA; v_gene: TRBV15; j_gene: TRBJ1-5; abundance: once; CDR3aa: CATSPFGANGQPQHF; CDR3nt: TGTGCCACCAGTCCGTTCGGGGCAAATGGGCAGCCCCAGCATTTT
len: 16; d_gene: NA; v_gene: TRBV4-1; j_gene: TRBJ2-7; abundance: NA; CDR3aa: CASSQEAPWGNYEQYF; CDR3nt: TGCGCCAGCAGCCAAGAGGCACCTTGGGGGAACTACGAGCAGTACTTC
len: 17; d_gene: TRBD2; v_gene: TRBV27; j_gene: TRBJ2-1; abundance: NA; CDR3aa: CASSSAGGRSSYNEQFF; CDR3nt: TGTGCCAGCAGTTCGGCGGGGGGCCGGAGCTCCTACAATGAGCAGTTCTTC
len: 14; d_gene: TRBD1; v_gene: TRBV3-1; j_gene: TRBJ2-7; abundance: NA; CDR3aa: CACSPGQDSYEQYF; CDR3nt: TGTGCCTGCAGCCCAGGACAGGATTCCTACGAGCAGTACTTC
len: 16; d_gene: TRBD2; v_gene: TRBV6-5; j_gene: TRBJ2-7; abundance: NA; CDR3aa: CASSTWTSGSSYEQYF; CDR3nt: TGTGCCAGCAGTACCTGGACTAGCGGGAGCTCCTACGAGCAGTACTTC
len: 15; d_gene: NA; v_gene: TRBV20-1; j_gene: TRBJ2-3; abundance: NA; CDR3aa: CSGRYQGPRTDTQYF; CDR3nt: TGCAGTGGCCGCTATCAGGGGCCCCGCACAGATACGCAGTATTTT
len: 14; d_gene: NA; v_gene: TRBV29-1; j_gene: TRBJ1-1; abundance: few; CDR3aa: CSADPTGMNTEAFF; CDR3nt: TGCAGCGCTGATCCGACCGGAATGAACACTGAAGCTTTCTTT
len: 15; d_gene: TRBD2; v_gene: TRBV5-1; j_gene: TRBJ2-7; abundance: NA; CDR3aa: CASSVSSGGAREQYF; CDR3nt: TGCGCCAGCAGCGTCTCTAGCGGGGGGGCCCGCGAGCAGTACTTC
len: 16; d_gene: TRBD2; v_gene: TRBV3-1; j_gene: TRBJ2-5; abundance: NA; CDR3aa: CASSQRLASDQETQYF; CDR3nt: TGTGCCAGCAGCCAAAGACTAGCGTCCGACCAAGAGACCCAGTACTTC
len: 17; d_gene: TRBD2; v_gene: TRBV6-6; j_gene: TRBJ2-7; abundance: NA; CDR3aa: CASSFRTSGRASYEQYF; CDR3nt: TGTGCCAGCAGTTTCAGAACTAGCGGGAGGGCCTCCTACGAGCAGTACTTC
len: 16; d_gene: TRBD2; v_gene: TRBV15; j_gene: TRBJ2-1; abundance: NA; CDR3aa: CATNDLGLAGANEQFF; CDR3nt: TGTGCCACCAACGACCTGGGACTAGCGGGAGCCAATGAGCAGTTCTTC
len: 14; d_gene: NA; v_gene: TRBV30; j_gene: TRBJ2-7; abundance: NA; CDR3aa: CAWSVPYRAYEQYF; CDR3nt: TGTGCCTGGAGTGTTCCGTACAGGGCCTACGAGCAGTACTTC
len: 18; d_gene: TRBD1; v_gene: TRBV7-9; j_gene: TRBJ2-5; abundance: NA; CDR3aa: CASSWDRGGPLRSETQYF; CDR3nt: TGTGCCAGCAGCTGGGACAGGGGGGGTCCTCTCCGCTCAGAGACCCAGTACTTC
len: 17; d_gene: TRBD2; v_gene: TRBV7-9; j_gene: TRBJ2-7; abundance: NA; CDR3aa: CASSPPGRTSGLYEQYF; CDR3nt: TGTGCCAGCAGCCCCCCGGGCCGGACTAGCGGGTTGTACGAGCAGTACTTC
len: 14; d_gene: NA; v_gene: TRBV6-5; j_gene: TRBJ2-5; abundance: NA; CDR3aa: CAGSPRQGGETQYF; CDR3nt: TGTGCCGGCAGTCCCCGACAGGGAGGGGAGACCCAGTACTTC
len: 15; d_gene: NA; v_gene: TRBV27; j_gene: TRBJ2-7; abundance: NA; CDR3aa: CASSLYSGSSYEQYF; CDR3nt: TGTGCCAGCAGTTTATACTCGGGATCGTCTTACGAGCAGTACTTC
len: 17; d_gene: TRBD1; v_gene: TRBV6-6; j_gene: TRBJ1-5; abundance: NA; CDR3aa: CASSYSGTANSNQPQHF; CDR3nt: TGTGCCAGCAGTTACTCGGGGACAGCTAATAGCAATCAGCCCCAGCATTTT
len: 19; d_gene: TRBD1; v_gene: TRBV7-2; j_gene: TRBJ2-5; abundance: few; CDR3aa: CASSLERGQGRYPIETQYF; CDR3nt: TGTGCCAGCAGCTTAGAGCGGGGACAGGGTCGATACCCTATCGAGACCCAGTACTTC
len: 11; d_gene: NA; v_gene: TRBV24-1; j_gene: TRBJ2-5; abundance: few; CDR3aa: CATSEGETQYF; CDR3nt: TGTGCCACCAGCGAAGGAGAGACCCAGTACTTC
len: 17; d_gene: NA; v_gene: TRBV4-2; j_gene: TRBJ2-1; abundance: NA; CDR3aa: CASSQGVRGSSYNEQFF; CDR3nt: TGTGCCAGCAGCCAAGGTGTCCGGGGAAGCTCCTACAATGAGCAGTTCTTC
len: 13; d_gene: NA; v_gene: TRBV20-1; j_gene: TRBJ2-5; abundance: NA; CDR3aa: CSAKQEGGRPQYF; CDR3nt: TGCAGTGCGAAGCAAGAGGGGGGGAGACCCCAGTACTTC
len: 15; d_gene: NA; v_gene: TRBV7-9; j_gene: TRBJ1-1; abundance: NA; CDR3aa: CASSFSGFMNTEAFF; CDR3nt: TGTGCCAGCAGCTTTTCAGGGTTCATGAACACTGAAGCTTTCTTT
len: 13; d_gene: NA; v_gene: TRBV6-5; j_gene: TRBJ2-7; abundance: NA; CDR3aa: CASTGQPLYEQYF; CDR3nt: TGTGCCAGCACGGGGCAGCCCCTATACGAGCAGTACTTC
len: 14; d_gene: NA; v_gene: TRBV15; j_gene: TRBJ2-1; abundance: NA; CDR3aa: CATSSRTEYNEQFF; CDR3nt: TGTGCCACCAGCAGCCGGACAGAGTACAATGAGCAGTTCTTC
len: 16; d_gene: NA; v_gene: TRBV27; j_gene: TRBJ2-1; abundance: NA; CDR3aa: CASRPFPGSSYNEQFF; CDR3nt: TGTGCCAGCAGACCATTTCCCGGGAGCTCCTACAATGAGCAGTTCTTC
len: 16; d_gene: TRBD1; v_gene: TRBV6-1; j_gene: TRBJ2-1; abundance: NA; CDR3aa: CASSVSTALQGNEQFF; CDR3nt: TGTGCCAGCAGTGTCTCGACTGCCTTACAGGGGAATGAGCAGTTCTTC
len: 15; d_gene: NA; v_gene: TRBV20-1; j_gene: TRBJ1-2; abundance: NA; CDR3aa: CSARDFQTENYGYTF; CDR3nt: TGCAGTGCTAGAGATTTCCAGACAGAGAACTATGGCTACACCTTC
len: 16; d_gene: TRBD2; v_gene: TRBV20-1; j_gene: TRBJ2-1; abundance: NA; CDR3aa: CSATDSLAGADNEQFF; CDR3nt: TGCAGTGCTACAGATTCTCTAGCGGGGGCCGACAATGAGCAGTTCTTC
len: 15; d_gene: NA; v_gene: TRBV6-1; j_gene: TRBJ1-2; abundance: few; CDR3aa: CASRKGTEGRYGYTF; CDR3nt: TGTGCCAGCAGAAAAGGTACGGAGGGCCGCTATGGCTACACCTTC
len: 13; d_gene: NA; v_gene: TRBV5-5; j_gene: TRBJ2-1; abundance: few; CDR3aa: CAGSLNPYNEQFF; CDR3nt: TGTGCCGGCAGCTTGAACCCTTACAATGAGCAGTTCTTC
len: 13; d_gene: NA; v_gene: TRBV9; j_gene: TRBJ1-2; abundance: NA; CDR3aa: CASSVEQDYGYTF; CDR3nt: TGTGCCAGCAGCGTAGAGCAGGACTATGGCTACACCTTC
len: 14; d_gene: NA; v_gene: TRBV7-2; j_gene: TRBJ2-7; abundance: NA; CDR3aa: CASSLVGIDYEQYF; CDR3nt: TGTGCCAGCAGCTTAGTAGGGATAGACTACGAGCAGTACTTC
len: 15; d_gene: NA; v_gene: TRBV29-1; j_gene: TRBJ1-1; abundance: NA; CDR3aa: CSVGGGRRGNTEAFF; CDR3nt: TGCAGCGTTGGGGGGGGCCGTCGGGGGAACACTGAAGCTTTCTTT
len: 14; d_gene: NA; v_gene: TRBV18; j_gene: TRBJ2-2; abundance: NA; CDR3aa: CASSKEQNTGELFF; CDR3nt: TGTGCCAGCTCAAAGGAACAGAACACCGGGGAGCTGTTTTTT
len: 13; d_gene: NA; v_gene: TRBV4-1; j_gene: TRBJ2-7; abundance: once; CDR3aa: CASSRAALTEQYF; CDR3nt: TGCGCCAGCAGCCGCGCCGCCCTGACCGAGCAGTACTTC
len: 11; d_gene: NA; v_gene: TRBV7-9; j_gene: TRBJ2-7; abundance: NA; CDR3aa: CASTDGAEQYF; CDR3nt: TGTGCCAGCACGGACGGGGCCGAGCAGTACTTC
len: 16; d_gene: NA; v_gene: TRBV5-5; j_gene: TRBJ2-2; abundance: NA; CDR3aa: CASRSTPTDHTGELFF; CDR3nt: TGTGCCAGCAGATCGACCCCGACGGACCACACCGGGGAGCTGTTTTTT